The rows below give T cell receptor beta chains drawn from one sample of a study of CXCR3-negative and CXCR3-positive naive CD8 T cells. TCRdb reanalyzed the 5' RACE reads, giving one entry per CDR3 protein sequence and no DNA. The data show some 130,000 distinct CDR3 sequences, and the top ten clones hold nearly 0.5%. What was sequenced was naive CXCR3- CD8+ T cells from blood. The receptors were gathered from a human donor in good health. Some clones in this sample may be carry-over from other donors' samples. The CDR3 runs from the conserved cysteine through the conserved F or W.

v_call	j_call	cdr3_aa
TRBV4-2	TRBJ2-7	CASSQDRLAEVRYYEQYF
TRBV28	TRBJ2-5	CASSPGLAEETQYF
TRBV7-6	TRBJ2-1	CASSLLSGGLNEQFF
TRBV7-8	TRBJ1-5	CASSLEGPSNQPQHF
TRBV6-2/TRBV6-3	TRBJ2-5	CASSYDLAGAFQETQYF
TRBV5-1	TRBJ2-7	CASSLLQGAIYEQYF
TRBV29-1	TRBJ2-2	CSARHLLTGELFF
TRBV24-1	TRBJ1-5	CATSDSGELSNQPQHF
TRBV6-5	TRBJ1-3	CASSTDRGSGNTIYF
TRBV4-3	TRBJ2-1	CASSQAKIGLAGVYEQFF
TRBV12-3/TRBV12-4	TRBJ1-2	CASSSTDRGHGGYTF